One and the same sample provided the 24 T cell receptor beta chains below, sequenced in a study of T cells in Graves' hyperthyroidism and ophthalmopathy. Amplification yielded TCR beta CDR3 regions, with RNA transcripts as the source. Using the HTBI primer set, a first-round RT-PCR was run on the TCR CDR3. TCRdb passed the multiplex PCR reads through MiXCR, listing each CDR3 protein once. The table lists 600,000 or so distinct CDR3 sequences, about 16% of them singletons, with around 3.9% in the top ten. The specimen was blood. These TCRs come from a woman in her twenties or thirties with Graves' hyperthyroidism.

The rearrangement uses TRBV12-3 or TRBV12-4 and TRBJ2-2; 12 bases match TRBD2. The CDR3 runs 16 residues. Trimming removed 6 bases from V and 1 base from J; junction bases left unmatched: 3. This chain's CDR3 is CASSRLAGENTGELFF. The CDR3 DNA sequence: TGTGCCAGCAGCCGACTAGCGGGAGAGAACACCGGGGAGCTGTTTTTT.

This clonotype was observed many times. The chain uses TRBV27 and TRBJ2-4; 7 bases are shared with TRBD2. This CDR3 has 14 residues. Germline V gene lookup returns CDR1 MNHEY and CDR2 SMNVEV (reference sequence). Trimming removed 4 bases from V and 9 bases from J; junction bases left unmatched: 9. The CDR3 sequence: CASSSGLDRRIQYF. The CDR3 DNA reads as TGTGCCAGCAGTTCCGGACTAGATCGGCGCATTCAGTACTTC.

This clonotype has at least ten counts. The chain recombines TRBV11-2 with TRBJ2-6, with 11 bases that match TRBD1. Losses at the gene ends were 4 bases for V and 3 bases for J; bases not matched to a gene: 14. The CDR3 spans 20 residues. The V gene's germline CDR1 is SGHAT and CDR2 FQNNGV. CDR3 DNA sequence: TGTGCCAGCAGCTCCCTGATTGGACAGGGGGCGCCAAATGGGGCCAACGTCCTGACTTTC. This encodes CASSSLIGQGAPNGANVLTF.

This clonotype was found many times. This chain uses TRBV24-1 with TRBJ2-7, with 8 bases lining up with TRBD2. V lost 9 bases, J lost 2 bases, and 11 bases stayed unmatched. The CDR3 is 15 residues long. Germline V gives CDR1 KGHDR, CDR2 SFDVKD. The CDR3 reads CATSLGAGDPYEQYF. Here the CDR3 DNA reads TGTGCCACCTCCCTAGGAGCGGGAGATCCCTACGAGCAGTACTTC.

This clonotype was seen at least ten times. The chain has TRBV2 and TRBJ2-1; 9 bases fit TRBD1. V lost 4 bases to trimming and J lost 9 bases; unmatched junction nucleotides: 10. Germline-derived CDR1 and CDR2 are SNHLY and FYNNEI. The CDR3 spans 15 residues. CDR3 sequence reads: CASSGLGTGTGEQFF. CDR3 coding DNA: TGTGCCAGCAGTGGGTTGGGGACAGGGACGGGTGAGCAGTTCTTC.

V is TRBV20-1 and J is TRBJ2-2; 9 positions agree with TRBD1. The CDR3 has 15 amino acids. Germline lookup yields CDR1 DFQATT and CDR2 SNEGSKA (reference sequence). J lost 6 bases, V lost 1 base, and 6 bases had no gene match. Here the CDR3 reads CSARVPGQGAGELFF. DNA for the CDR3: TGCAGTGCTAGAGTACCGGGACAGGGCGCCGGGGAGCTGTTTTTT.

This chain connects TRBV7-8 to TRBJ2-4; D possibly corresponds to TRBD1 (6 bases). The CDR3 totals 14 residues. V gave up 2 bases and J gave up 7 bases, with 12 bases separating them. The V gene's germline CDR1 is SGHVS and CDR2 FQNEAQ. The CDR3 region has the DNA TGTGCCAGCAGCTTAAGTTCAGGGGTGAACATTCAGTACTTC. Its translation: CASSLSSGVNIQYF.

There are a few counts of this clonotype. This rearrangement joins TRBV27 to TRBJ2-1; TRBD2 is a possible D gene (6 bases). The germline CDR1 and CDR2 sequences are MNHEY and SMNVEV (reference sequence). V lost 0 bases and J 8 bases, leaving 8 bases between the germline ends. The CDR3 is made up of 13 amino acids. CDR3 DNA: TGTGCCAGCAGTTTATCGGAGGGGTATGAGCAGTTCTTC. It specifies CASSLSEGYEQFF.

This clonotype has ten or more counts. This chain uses TRBV28 with TRBJ1-5, with D maybe TRBD1 (5 bases). The CDR3 has 15 amino acids. Germline assignment: CDR1 MDHEN and CDR2 SYDVKM. Trimming cost V 7 bases and J 6 bases, with 19 bases left between them. The chain's CDR3 is CASTSGEGRGQPQHF. In DNA, the CDR3 is TGTGCCAGCACCTCTGGAGAGGGGCGGGGTCAGCCCCAGCATTTT. The full variable domain, its missing parts supplied by reference TRBV28 and TRBJ1-5, is DVKVTQSSRYLVKRTGEKVFLECVQDMDHENMFWYRQDPGLGLRLIYFSYDVKMKEKGDIPEGYSVSREKKERFSLILESASTNQTSMYLCASTSGEGRGQPQHFGDGTRLSIL.

This clonotype was observed at least ten times. V is TRBV11-2 and J is TRBJ2-4; unclear D gene. The length of the CDR3 is 14 residues. The germline gives CDR1 SGHAT, CDR2 FQNNGV. Between the trimmed V and J ends, which lost 1 base and 2 bases, there was a span of 6 bases. CDR3 nucleotide sequence: TGTGCCAGCAGCTTAGGTGGTCCCAAAAACATTCAGTACTTC. It yields the protein CASSLGGPKNIQYF.

There are many counts of this clonotype. V is TRBV6-1 and J is TRBJ2-5; D could derive from TRBD1 or TRBD2 (5 bases each). The CDR3 contains 15 residues. Trimming pared 5 bases from V and 2 bases from J, leaving 15 bases between. Germline V gene lookup returns CDR1 MNHNS and CDR2 SASEGT. Here the CDR3 reads CASSPLGALQETQYF. For the CDR3, the DNA is TGTGCCAGCAGTCCACTAGGGGCCCTGCAAGAGACCCAGTACTTC.

The V gene is TRBV20-1, the J gene TRBJ1-2; 7 nucleotides line up with TRBD1. Germline V gene data show CDR1 as DFQATT and CDR2 as SNEGSKA (reference sequence). The CDR3 runs to 13 residues. The junction had 6 bases not matched to a gene; V was cut back by 6 bases and J by 2 bases. CDR3 sequence reads: CSARTGRNYGYTF. For the CDR3, the DNA is TGCAGTGCAAGGACAGGACGAAACTATGGCTACACCTTC.

The table lists this clonotype with many counts. The chain carries TRBV10-3 and TRBJ2-1; 10 bases map to TRBD1. Unmatched junction bases numbered 4, after V lost 6 bases and J lost 5 bases. Germline assignment: CDR1 ENHRY and CDR2 SYGVKD. The CDR3 runs 14 residues. The CDR3: CAISRDRGHNEQFF. The CDR3 DNA sequence: TGTGCCATCAGCCGGGACAGGGGCCACAATGAGCAGTTCTTC.

This clonotype was recorded many times. The V gene is TRBV9, the J gene TRBJ2-1; 8 positions match TRBD2. This CDR3 region has 15 residues. Germline-derived CDR1 and CDR2 are SGDLS and YYNGEE. With V trimmed by 0 bases and J by 7 bases, 6 bases remained unmatched. The CDR3 DNA reads as TGTGCCAGCAGCGTAGGAAAGCGGGAGTGGAATGAGCAGTTCTTC. Translation: CASSVGKREWNEQFF.

This clonotype was counted a few times. This chain connects TRBV29-1 to TRBJ2-1; D remains unclear. CDR1 and CDR2 (germline): SQVTM, ANQGSEA. The germline V and J ends were trimmed by 1 base and 7 bases, with 11 bases remaining between them. CDR3 length: 13 amino acids. In DNA, the CDR3 is TGCAGCGTTGAAGTGTTAGCCATTAATGAGCAGTTCTTC. Residues: CSVEVLAINEQFF.

The genes are TRBV15 and TRBJ2-7, with 9 bases fitting TRBD2. The trim removed 0 bases at V and 3 bases at J, leaving 9 bases unmatched. CDR1 and CDR2 from the germline V gene are LNHNV and YYDKDF (reference sequence). The CDR3 is 17 amino acids. The CDR3 nucleotides read TGTGCCACCAGCAGAGATGCGGGGGGGAGTGCCTTCTACGAGCAGTACTTC. Amino acids: CATSRDAGGSAFYEQYF.

The chain is built from TRBV5-1 and TRBJ2-1; D is ambiguous. This CDR3 is 15 amino acids long. Germline-derived CDR1 and CDR2 are SGHRS and YFSETQ. V lost 0 bases to trimming and J lost 2 bases, with 9 bases between them. Here the CDR3 DNA reads TGCGCCAGCAGCTTGGGGACCAATACCTACAATGAGCAGTTCTTC. Amino acids: CASSLGTNTYNEQFF. The complete variable domain, with remaining parts taken from reference TRBV5-1 and TRBJ2-1, reads KAGVTQTPRYLIKTRGQQVTLSCSPISGHRSVSWYQQTPGQGLQFLFEYFSETQRNKGNFPGRFSGRQFSNSRSEMNVSTLELGDSALYLCASSLGTNTYNEQFFGPGTRLTVL.

This clonotype showed up many times. The J gene is TRBJ2-3, the V gene TRBV6-2 or TRBV6-3; D not certain. Trimming cost V 6 bases and J 4 bases, with 14 bases left between them. This CDR3 comprises 14 residues. Germline-derived CDR1 and CDR2 are MNHEY and SVGEGT. The chain's CDR3 is CASRSPVGPDTQYF. CDR3 bases: TGTGCCAGCAGGAGCCCCGTTGGCCCAGATACGCAGTATTTT.

This clonotype was picked up many times. The chain's CDR3 is CASSLEGAALNYGYTF. CDR3 DNA sequence: TGCGCCAGCAGCTTGGAAGGGGCGGCCCTTAACTATGGCTACACCTTC. This sequence joins TRBV5-1 and TRBJ1-2, with D maybe TRBD1 (5 bases). The CDR3 contains 16 residues. The germline CDR1 and CDR2 sequences are SGHRS and YFSETQ. V lost 0 bases and J lost 1, with 13 bases in between.

This clonotype was seen ten or more times. This CDR3 is CASSVAGRSYGYTF. The CDR3 region has the DNA TGTGCCAGCAGCGTAGCAGGGAGGTCCTATGGCTACACCTTC. The chain uses TRBV9 and TRBJ1-2, with a tentative D call TRBD1 (5 bases). CDR3 length: 14 amino acids. The V end lost 0 bases, the J end lost 4 bases, and 10 bases lay between the germline ends. Germline V lookup: CDR1 SGDLS, CDR2 YYNGEE.

The V and J genes are TRBV19 and TRBJ2-2; 10 positions agree with TRBD2. Trimming cost V 0 bases and J 8 bases; bases outside gene matches: 9. The CDR3 is 17 residues long. Germline loops: CDR1 LNHDA, CDR2 SQIVND (reference sequence). The CDR3 spells CASSIEAAGGPGGELFF. DNA of the CDR3: TGTGCCAGTAGTATAGAGGCAGCGGGAGGGCCAGGAGGGGAGCTGTTTTTT.

This clonotype was recorded many times. This rearrangement joins TRBV27 to TRBJ2-3; TRBD2 matches 9 bases. The CDR3 is 14 residues long. Germline trimming cut 4 bases from V and 4 bases from J; bases unmatched to any gene: 3. Germline assignment: CDR1 MNHEY and CDR2 SMNVEV (reference sequence). The DNA of the CDR3 is TGTGCCAGCAGTTATAGCGGGAGAGCAGATACGCAGTATTTT. Its translation is CASSYSGRADTQYF.

CDR3 loop: CASSYFDRASGTLAGDLDTQYF. As DNA, the CDR3 is TGTGCCAGCAGTTACTTCGACAGGGCCAGCGGTACTTTAGCGGGAGATCTAGATACGCAGTATTTT. This chain uses TRBV6-5 with TRBJ2-3; 9 bases align to TRBD2. With V trimmed by 1 base and J by 5 bases, 25 bases remained unmatched. This CDR3 spans 22 amino acids. The germline V gene encodes CDR1 MNHEY and CDR2 SVGAGI.

This clonotype was seen repeatedly, ten times or more. The rearrangement links TRBV24-1 to TRBJ2-2; TRBD1 matches 7 bases. This CDR3 region has 13 residues. The V gene end was trimmed by 7 bases and the J gene end by 5 bases; junction bases not matched to a gene: 3. Per germline, CDR1 KGHDR and CDR2 SFDVKD. The DNA of the CDR3 is TGTGCCACCAGCGAACAGGGGACCGGGGAGCTGTTTTTT. Protein sequence: CATSEQGTGELFF.